The rows below give T cell receptor beta chains drawn from one sample of a study of blood T cell repertoires in COVID-19. Some clones are missing from TCRdb's copy, which holds only in-frame ones; the method was immunoSEQ multiplex PCR. The sample consists of approximately 300,000 clones, 85% of them appearing once. The sequencing input was PBMCs or T cells enriched from blood (not recorded which). Receptors were obtained from a woman aged 30 to 39 who had been exposed to COVID-19. CDR3s include the opening cysteine and the closing phenylalanine or tryptophan. A D gene is named only where the DNA matches it firmly. Clone size is shown for a subset of rows, as once, few, many or a class of expanded clone.

V	J	D	length	size	DNA	CDR3
TRBV5-1	TRBJ2-2	.	15	.	TGCGCCAGCAGCGAGACAGTATCGAACACCGGGGAGCTGTTTTTT	CASSETVSNTGELFF
TRBV28	TRBJ1-2	.	15	.	TGTGCCAGCAGTTTTGTCGGGGGGCTCGGGTATGGCTACACCTTC	CASSFVGGLGYGYTF
TRBV2	TRBJ2-7	.	14	.	TGTGCCAGCAGTGTTGCTAGCAGAGGGTACGAGCAGTACTTC	CASSVASRGYEQYF
TRBV7-6	TRBJ1-1	.	15	.	TGTGCCAGCAGCTTAAGGGCAGGGAAAGACACTGAAGCTTTCTTT	CASSLRAGKDTEAFF
TRBV20-1	TRBJ1-2	.	10	.	TGCAGTGCTCAGTACTATGGCTACACCTTC	CSAQYYGYTF
TRBV6-1	TRBJ2-1	TRBD1	16	.	TGTGCCAGCAGTGAAGAGGGGACAGGGGGCGGGAATGAGCAGTTCTTC	CASSEEGTGGGNEQFF
TRBV6-1	TRBJ2-7	.	14	.	TGTGCCAGCAGTGAGAGGGGGTTCACCTACGAGCAGTACTTC	CASSERGFTYEQYF
TRBV6-1	TRBJ1-2	TRBD1	16	.	TGTGCCAGCAGTGAAGGGGAGGACAGGAGAGGCTATGGCTACACCTTC	CASSEGEDRRGYGYTF
TRBV3-1/TRBV3-2	TRBJ2-1	.	17	.	TGTGCCAGCAGCCAAGATAGATCGCTTAGCTCCTACAATGAGCAGTTCTTC	CASSQDRSLSSYNEQFF
TRBV7-8	TRBJ1-2	TRBD1	16	.	TGTGCCAGCAGCCCCCGACAGGGAAGAATCACGGATGGCTACACCTTC	CASSPRQGRITDGYTF
TRBV3-1/TRBV3-2	TRBJ1-5	TRBD1	15	few	TGTGCCAGCAGCTCAGGGGGCCTGGGCAATCAGCCCCAGCATTTT	CASSSGGLGNQPQHF
TRBV10-3	TRBJ1-2	TRBD1	11	.	TGTGCCATAGGACAGGCTTCCGGCTACACCTTC	CAIGQASGYTF
TRBV5-6	TRBJ1-3	.	16	.	TGTGCCAGCAGCTTGGATTCTGCCAGAACCCGAAACACCATATATTTT	CASSLDSARTRNTIYF
TRBV9	TRBJ2-1	.	12	.	TGTGCCAGCAGCGTGGGGGAGGATGAGCAGTTCTTC	CASSVGEDEQFF
TRBV2	TRBJ2-7	.	14	.	TGTGCCACTTCTCCGGGACAACTCTCCTACGAGCAGTACTTC	CATSPGQLSYEQYF
TRBV30	TRBJ1-2	.	11	.	TGTGCCGCCACACAGGGCTATGGCTACACCTTC	CAATQGYGYTF
TRBV19	TRBJ2-5	TRBD1	14	once	TGTGCCAGTAGTCCTCTGGACAGGGGTGAGACCCAGTACTTC	CASSPLDRGETQYF
TRBV23-1	TRBJ2-5	.	10	.	TGCGCCAGGACACAGGGATCCCAGTACTTC	CARTQGSQYF
TRBV7-2	TRBJ1-1	.	13	.	TGTGCCAGCAGCTTACAGCAGGGTACTGAAGCTTTCTTT	CASSLQQGTEAFF
TRBV7-8	TRBJ1-6	TRBD1	14	once	TGTGCCAGCAGCTTAATGAGCAGGACAGGGCTCCTCCACTTT	CASSLMSRTGLLHF
TRBV10-3	TRBJ2-3	TRBD2	18	once	TGTGCCATCAGCACCGCTCATGAACTAGCGGGAGTTCCAGATACGCAGTATTTT	CAISTAHELAGVPDTQYF
TRBV24-1	TRBJ2-2	.	15	.	TGTGCCACCAGTGAGACGGGAGTGGAGACCGGGGAGCTGTTTTTT	CATSETGVETGELFF
TRBV19	TRBJ1-1	TRBD1	17	few	TGTGCCAGTAGGGCCGATCGGACAGGGAGGGCCAACACTGAAGCTTTCTTT	CASRADRTGRANTEAFF
TRBV7-9	TRBJ2-2	TRBD2	14	.	TGTGCCAGCATCGGCGCGGGAGATGTCGGGGAGCTGTTTTTT	CASIGAGDVGELFF
TRBV4-3	TRBJ2-1	.	14	.	TGCGCCAGCAGCCAAGAGGACGGGGTGAATGAGCAGTTCTTC	CASSQEDGVNEQFF
TRBV9	TRBJ1-2	.	15	.	TGTGCCAGCAGCGTAGAAGGACAGCATGGCTATGGCTACACCTTC	CASSVEGQHGYGYTF
TRBV6-5	TRBJ2-2	.	15	.	TGTGCCAGCAGTTGGACACTCGCGAACACCGGGGAGCTGTTTTTT	CASSWTLANTGELFF
TRBV11-2	TRBJ2-2	TRBD2	18	.	TGTGCCAGCAGACTAGGCGGTCTTAGTGGGAGGGTCGGCGGGGAGCTGTTTTTT	CASRLGGLSGRVGGELFF
TRBV6-5	TRBJ2-7	.	12	.	TGTGCCAGCAGCCGAACATTTCACGAGCAGTACTTC	CASSRTFHEQYF
TRBV11-2	TRBJ1-3	.	13	.	TGTGCCAGCAGCTTAGGGGGGCAAAACACCATATATTTT	CASSLGGQNTIYF
TRBV27	TRBJ2-6	TRBD1	17	.	TGTGCCAGCAGTTTGGGACAGGGGGCCGCTGGGGCCAACGTCCTGACTTTC	CASSLGQGAAGANVLTF
TRBV15	TRBJ2-7	.	13	.	TGTGCCACCAGCGTGGGGGACTCGTACGAGCAGTACTTC	CATSVGDSYEQYF
TRBV6-4	TRBJ1-6	.	15	.	TGTGCCACCATAAAAATCAGGAAAAAGAATTCACCCCTCCACTTT	CATIKIRKKNSPLHF
TRBV11-2	TRBJ1-4	.	14	.	TGTGCCAGCAGCTTAGGGGGGGGAAACGAAAAACTGTTTTTT	CASSLGGGNEKLFF
TRBV4-3	TRBJ2-5	TRBD2	18	.	TGCGCCAGCAGCCAAGTGACTAGCGGGGGGGCAATTATGGAGACCCAGTACTTC	CASSQVTSGGAIMETQYF
TRBV19	TRBJ1-6	TRBD1	21	.	TGTGCCAGTAGTATAGATTACTCGGCCAGGGGGCATTTCACCTATAATTCACCCCTCCACTTT	CASSIDYSARGHFTYNSPLHF
TRBV4-2	TRBJ2-2	.	12	few	TGTGCCAGCAGCCAAGGCGGATATAGCTTCTTTTTT	CASSQGGYSFFF
TRBV2	TRBJ2-1	.	12	.	TGTGCCAGCAGCCCTTCTAACCCTGAGCAGTTCTTC	CASSPSNPEQFF
TRBV19	TRBJ1-1	TRBD1	13	.	TGTGCCACCCGGGACAGCATGAACACTGAAGCTTTCTTT	CATRDSMNTEAFF
TRBV4-3	TRBJ1-2	.	15	.	TGCGCCAGCAGCCATGCCGGGGGGGCAAACTATGGCTACACCTTC	CASSHAGGANYGYTF
TRBV5-1	TRBJ2-2	.	15	.	TGCGCCAGCAGCTTGACGGGTGAGAACACCGGGGAGCTGTTTTTT	CASSLTGENTGELFF
TRBV9	TRBJ2-7	TRBD2	15	.	TGTGCCAGCAGCGTAGCGCCTAGCGGCTCCTACGAGCAGTACTTC	CASSVAPSGSYEQYF
TRBV18	TRBJ2-3	.	14	.	TGTGCCAGCTCACCACTGGGCTCGCCAGATACGCAGTATTTT	CASSPLGSPDTQYF
TRBV27	TRBJ2-7	TRBD1	17	.	TGTGCCAGCAGTTTATTATTAGGTGGGACAGCGCCCTACGAGCAGTACTTC	CASSLLLGGTAPYEQYF
TRBV25-1	TRBJ1-1	TRBD1	15	.	TGTGCCAGCAGACCGAATACCGGGACAGGGGCTGAAGCTTTCTTT	CASRPNTGTGAEAFF
TRBV30	TRBJ2-7	.	13	.	TGTGCCTGGAGTCGGGGAATATCCTACGAGCAGTACTTC	CAWSRGISYEQYF
TRBV28	TRBJ1-2	TRBD1	16	few	TGTGCCAGCAGTTCCAATCCGGGACAGGGGAACAAGGGCTACACCTTC	CASSSNPGQGNKGYTF
TRBV5-1	TRBJ1-2	TRBD1	17	.	TGCGCCAGCAGCGCGGGACAGGGGTCATTAAAAAACTATGGCTACACCTTC	CASSAGQGSLKNYGYTF
TRBV25-1	TRBJ2-3	TRBD2	17	.	TGTGCCAGCAGTGTAGGGACTAGCGGGATTAGCACAGATACGCAGTATTTT	CASSVGTSGISTDTQYF
TRBV30	TRBJ1-4	TRBD1	14	once	TGTGCCTGGGGGGAAGGGGGCCCTAATGAAAAACTGTTTTTT	CAWGEGGPNEKLFF
TRBV5-1	TRBJ1-2	TRBD1	14	.	TGCGCCAGCAGCATGGGACAGGGCAGGGGAGGCTACACCTTC	CASSMGQGRGGYTF
TRBV5-6	TRBJ1-1	TRBD1	14	.	TGTGCCAGCACCGGGACAGCGGATTCCTTCGAAGCTTTCTTT	CASTGTADSFEAFF
TRBV2	TRBJ1-5	TRBD1	14	.	TGTGCCAGCAGCCTAAGGGGACAGTATCAGCCCCAGCATTTT	CASSLRGQYQPQHF
TRBV30	TRBJ1-3	.	14	.	TGTGCCTGGGGTATGGGGGGCTCTGGAAACACCATATATTTT	CAWGMGGSGNTIYF
TRBV30	TRBJ1-5	.	14	.	TGTGCCTGGAGTTCGATCACGGGGGGTCAGCCCCAGCATTTT	CAWSSITGGQPQHF
TRBV3-1/TRBV3-2	TRBJ1-1	.	13	.	TGTGCCAGCAGCCTCACACGGAACACTGAAGCTTTCTTT	CASSLTRNTEAFF
TRBV2	TRBJ2-1	.	13	.	TGTGCCGGCAGGGAGCTTGGGTTAGATGAGCAGTTCTTC	CAGRELGLDEQFF
TRBV2	TRBJ2-4	TRBD2	15	.	TGTGCCAGCAGTTCTAGCGGGCTAGCCAAAAACATTCAGTACTTC	CASSSSGLAKNIQYF
TRBV6-5	TRBJ2-7	TRBD2	15	.	TGTGCCAGCAGTTACCAGACTAGCGGGACCCACGAGCAGTACTTC	CASSYQTSGTHEQYF
TRBV5-1	TRBJ2-7	.	14	.	TGCGCCAGCAGCTTACAGGGTGGATTGAACGAGCAGTACTTC	CASSLQGGLNEQYF